These 5 T cell receptor beta chains were sequenced from one sample in a study of technical replicates of blood from a few donors. The table came from immunoSEQ multiplex PCR; TCRdb's copy has only in-frame clones and leaves some out. This table has fewer than 85,000 clones, approximately 94% appearing once. Input material: T cells isolated from PBMCs. The receptor set was obtained from a human donor in good health.

This chain links TRBV11-2 with TRBJ2-3, with D possibly TRBD2 on 5 matching bases. CDR3 length: 14 residues. Germline CDR1 SGHAT, CDR2 FQNNGV. V dropped 0 bases and J dropped 6 bases, with 10 bases sitting between them. CDR3 sequence reads: CASSLDPGSDTQYF. The DNA for the CDR3 is TGTGCCAGCAGCTTAGATCCGGGATCGGATACGCAGTATTTT.

J is TRBJ2-7 and V is TRBV30; 10 bases line up with TRBD1. The CDR3 runs to 14 residues. The germline CDR1 and CDR2 sequences are GTSNPN and SVGIG (reference sequence). The junction had 4 bases not matched to a gene; V was cut back by 0 bases and J by 5 bases. Here the CDR3 reads CAWSVRDRGHEQYF. DNA of the CDR3: TGTGCCTGGAGTGTACGGGACAGGGGTCACGAGCAGTACTTC.

The chain is built from TRBV27 and TRBJ2-4; 8 bases line up with TRBD1. Per germline, CDR1 MNHEY and CDR2 SMNVEV (reference sequence). CDR3 length: 14 residues. Losses at the gene ends were 6 bases for V and 5 bases for J; bases not matched to a gene: 6. The CDR3 sequence is CASSPGGAQNIQYF. CDR3 DNA sequence: TGTGCCAGCAGCCCAGGGGGCGCACAAAACATTCAGTACTTC.

This clone was detected once. The gene calls are TRBV15 and TRBJ1-1; tentatively, D is TRBD1 (5 bases). Germline V gene sequence: CDR1 LNHNV, CDR2 YYDKDF (reference sequence). V gave up 1 base and J gave up 4 bases, with 13 bases separating them. The CDR3 is 15 amino acids. CDR3 protein: CATSRGVQGGTEAFF. The CDR3 DNA is TGTGCCACCAGCAGAGGGGTGCAGGGAGGCACTGAAGCTTTCTTT.

The gene calls are TRBV13 and TRBJ2-5; D call uncertain. This CDR3 region has 13 residues. In germline, CDR1 is PRHDT, CDR2 FYEKMQ (reference sequence). The V end lost 3 bases, the J end lost 4 bases, and 9 bases lay between the germline ends. The CDR3 region has the DNA TGTGCCAGCAGCTTGCGCGGTTCAGAGACCCAGTACTTC. It yields the protein CASSLRGSETQYF.